This TCR beta chain was documented in a study of T cell repertoires in cytomegalovirus infection. Study at large: Public TCR beta signature analysis indicated the presence of both CMV infection and matching HLA type.

The CDR3 loop spans 13 amino acids. CDR1 and CDR2 (germline): DFQATT, SNEGSKA (reference sequence). V was pared by 6 bases and J by 4 bases, with 5 bases of the junction left unmatched. General observations from the study: CMV-specific HLA-C-restricted TCR beta clonotypes dominated the ex vivo response. Pooled public TCR beta family frequency picked out CMV carriers with the relevant HLA.

From the reads, TCRdb called clonotypes with MiXCR, one entry per CDR3 protein. Of about 300,000 distinct CDR3 sequences in the sample, around 9.1% are singletons; the top ten hold approximately 2.3%. This clonotype was recorded once. The antigen remains unidentified. The rearrangement links TRBV20-1 to TRBJ2-2; TRBD2 matches 7 bases. This clonotype originated in a human donor in good health (CMV status not recorded). Some clones in this sample may be carry-over from other donors' samples. The sample comprised PBMCs. In DNA form, the CDR3 reads TGCAGTGCCATTTCGGGGGGCACCGGGGAGCTGTTTTTT. It yields the protein CSAISGGTGELFF.